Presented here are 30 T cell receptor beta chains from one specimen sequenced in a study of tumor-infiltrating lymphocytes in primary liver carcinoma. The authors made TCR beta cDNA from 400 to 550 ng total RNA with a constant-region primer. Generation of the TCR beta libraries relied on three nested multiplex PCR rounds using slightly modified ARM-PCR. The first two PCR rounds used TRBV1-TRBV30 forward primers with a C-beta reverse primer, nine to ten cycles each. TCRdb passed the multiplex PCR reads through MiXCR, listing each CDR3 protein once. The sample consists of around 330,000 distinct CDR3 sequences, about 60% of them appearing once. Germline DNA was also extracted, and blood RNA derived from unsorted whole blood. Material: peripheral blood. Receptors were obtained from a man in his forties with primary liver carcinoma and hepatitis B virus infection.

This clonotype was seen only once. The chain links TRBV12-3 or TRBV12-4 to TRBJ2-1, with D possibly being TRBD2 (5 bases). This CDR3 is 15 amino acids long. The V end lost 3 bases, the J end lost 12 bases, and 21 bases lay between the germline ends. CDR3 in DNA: TGTGCCAGCAGTTTGGGGAGCTCCTCCTACGATGGGCAGTTCTTC. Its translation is CASSLGSSSYDGQFF.

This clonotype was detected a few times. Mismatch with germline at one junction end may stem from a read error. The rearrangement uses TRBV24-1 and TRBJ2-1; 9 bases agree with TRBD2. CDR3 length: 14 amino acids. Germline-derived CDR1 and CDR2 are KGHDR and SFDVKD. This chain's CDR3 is CATGGTSRNNEQFF. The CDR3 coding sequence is TGTGCCACCGGAGGGACTAGCCGAAACAACGAGCAGTTCTTC.

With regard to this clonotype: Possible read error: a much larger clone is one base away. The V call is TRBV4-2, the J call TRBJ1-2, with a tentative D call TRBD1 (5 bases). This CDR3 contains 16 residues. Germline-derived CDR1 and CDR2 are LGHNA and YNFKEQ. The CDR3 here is CASTQDGGDRNYGYTF. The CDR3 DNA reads TGTGCCAGCACCCAAGATGGGGGGGACCGGAACTATGGCTACACCTTC.

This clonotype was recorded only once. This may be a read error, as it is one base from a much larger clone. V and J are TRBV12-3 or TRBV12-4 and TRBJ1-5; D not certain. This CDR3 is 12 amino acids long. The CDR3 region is CVSSLYDQPQHF. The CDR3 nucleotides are TGTGTCAGCAGTTTATACGATCAGCCCCAGCATTTT.

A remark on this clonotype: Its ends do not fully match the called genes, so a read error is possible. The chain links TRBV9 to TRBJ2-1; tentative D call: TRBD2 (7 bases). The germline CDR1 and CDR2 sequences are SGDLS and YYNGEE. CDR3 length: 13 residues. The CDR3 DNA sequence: TGTGCCAGCAGGAGGGGGGGAGTCGGAGAGCAGCACTTC. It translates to CASRRGGVGEQHF. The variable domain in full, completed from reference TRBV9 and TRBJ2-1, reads DSGVTQTPKHLITATGQRVTLRCSPRSGDLSVYWYQQSLDQGLQFLIQYYNGEERAKGNILERFSAQQFPDLHSELNLSSLELGDSALYFCASRRGGVGEQHFGPGTRLTVL.

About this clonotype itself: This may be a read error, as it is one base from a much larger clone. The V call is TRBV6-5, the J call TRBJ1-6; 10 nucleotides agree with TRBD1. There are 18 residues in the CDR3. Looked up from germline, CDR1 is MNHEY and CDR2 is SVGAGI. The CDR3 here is CASSYPRQGAGGNSPIHF. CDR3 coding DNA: TGTGCCAGCAGTTACCCACGACAGGGGGCGGGGGGTAATTCACCCATCCACTTT.

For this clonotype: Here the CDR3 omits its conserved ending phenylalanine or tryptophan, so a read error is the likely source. This CDR3 reads CASSYNNPGREKLFL. Here the CDR3 DNA reads TGTGCCAGCAGCTATAATAATCCCGGGAGAGAAAAACTGTTTTTG. This rearrangement joins TRBV5-6 to TRBJ1-4; D is unresolved. V was trimmed by 3 bases and J by 8 bases, leaving 17 bases between them. This CDR3 spans 15 amino acids. Germline loops: CDR1 SGHDT, CDR2 YYEEEE.

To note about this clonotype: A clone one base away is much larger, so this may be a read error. CDR3 sequence (DNA): TGTGCCTGGAGCCGAAACGGACTAGTGGCCTACAATGAGCAGTTCTTC. Protein: CAWSRNGLVAYNEQFF. The chain recombines TRBV30 with TRBJ2-1; TRBD2 matches at 7 bases. V lost 3 bases to trimming and J lost 2 bases; unmatched junction nucleotides: 10. The CDR3 is 16 amino acids. CDR1 is GTSNPN, CDR2 SVGIG, per germline (reference sequence).

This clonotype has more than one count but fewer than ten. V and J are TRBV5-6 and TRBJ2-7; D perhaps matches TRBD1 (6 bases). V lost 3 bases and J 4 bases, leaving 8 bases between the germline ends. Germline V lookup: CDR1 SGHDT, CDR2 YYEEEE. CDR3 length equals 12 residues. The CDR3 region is CASSSGTYEQYF. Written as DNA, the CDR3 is TGTGCCAGCAGCTCGGGGACATACGAGCAGTACTTC.

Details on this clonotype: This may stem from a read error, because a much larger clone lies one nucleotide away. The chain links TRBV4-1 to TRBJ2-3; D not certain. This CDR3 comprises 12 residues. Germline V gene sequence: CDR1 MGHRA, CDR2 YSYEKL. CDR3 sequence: CASSKDPDTQYF. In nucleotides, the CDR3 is TGCGCCAGCAGCAAAGATCCAGATACGCAGTATTTT.

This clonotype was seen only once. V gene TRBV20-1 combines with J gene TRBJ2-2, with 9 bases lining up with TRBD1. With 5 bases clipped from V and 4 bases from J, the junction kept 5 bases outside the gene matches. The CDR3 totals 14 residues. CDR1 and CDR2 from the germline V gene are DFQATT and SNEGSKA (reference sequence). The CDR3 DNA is TGCAGTGCTCCAGGGACAGGGATCACCGGGGAGCTGTTTTTT. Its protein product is CSAPGTGITGELFF.

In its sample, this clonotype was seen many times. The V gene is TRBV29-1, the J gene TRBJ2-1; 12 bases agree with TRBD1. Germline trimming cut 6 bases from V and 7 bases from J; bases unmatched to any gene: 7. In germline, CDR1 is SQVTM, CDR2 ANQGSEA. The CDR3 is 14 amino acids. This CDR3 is CSVGQGADGNEQFF. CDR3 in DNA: TGCAGCGTGGGACAGGGGGCAGATGGGAATGAGCAGTTCTTC.

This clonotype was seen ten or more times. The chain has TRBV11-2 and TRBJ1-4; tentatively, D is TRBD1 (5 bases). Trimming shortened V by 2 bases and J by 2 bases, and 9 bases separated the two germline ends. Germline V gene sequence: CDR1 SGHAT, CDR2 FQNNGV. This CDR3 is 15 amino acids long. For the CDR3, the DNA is TGTGCCAGCAGCTTATCGGGGCAGACTAATGAAAAACTGTTTTTT. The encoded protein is CASSLSGQTNEKLFF.

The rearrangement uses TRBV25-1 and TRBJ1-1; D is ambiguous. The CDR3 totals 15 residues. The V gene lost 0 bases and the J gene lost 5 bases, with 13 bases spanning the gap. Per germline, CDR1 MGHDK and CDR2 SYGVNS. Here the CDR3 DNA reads TGTGCCAGCAGTGAATACAGCGGCGTTTTGACTGAAGCTTTCTTT. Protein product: CASSEYSGVLTEAFF.

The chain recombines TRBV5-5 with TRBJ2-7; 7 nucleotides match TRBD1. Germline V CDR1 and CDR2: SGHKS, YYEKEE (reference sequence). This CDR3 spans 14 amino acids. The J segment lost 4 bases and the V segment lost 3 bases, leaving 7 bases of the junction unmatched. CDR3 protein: CASSSVGTAYEQYF. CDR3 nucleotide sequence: TGTGCCAGCAGCTCGGTTGGGACAGCTTACGAGCAGTACTTC.

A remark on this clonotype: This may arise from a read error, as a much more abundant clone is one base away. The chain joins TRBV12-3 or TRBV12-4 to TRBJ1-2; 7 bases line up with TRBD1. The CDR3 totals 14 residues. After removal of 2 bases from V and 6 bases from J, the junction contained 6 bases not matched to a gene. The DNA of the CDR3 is TGTGCCAGCAGTTTACGGCAGGGGGGGGATGGCTACACCTTC. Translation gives CASSLRQGGDGYTF.

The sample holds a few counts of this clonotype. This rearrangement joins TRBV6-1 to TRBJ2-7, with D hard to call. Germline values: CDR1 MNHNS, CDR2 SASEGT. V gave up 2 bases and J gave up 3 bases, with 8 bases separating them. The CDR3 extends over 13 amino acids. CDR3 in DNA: TGTGCCAGCAGTGAATGGGTTTTCTACGAGCAGTACTTC. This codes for CASSEWVFYEQYF.

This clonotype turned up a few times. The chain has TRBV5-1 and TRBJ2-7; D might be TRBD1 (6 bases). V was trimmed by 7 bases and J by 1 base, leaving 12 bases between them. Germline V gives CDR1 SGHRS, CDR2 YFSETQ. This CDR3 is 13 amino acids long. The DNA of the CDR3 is TGCGCCAGCGCACAGGGAGCATCCTACGAGCAGTACTTC. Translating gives CASAQGASYEQYF.

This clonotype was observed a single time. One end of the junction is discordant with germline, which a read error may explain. CDR3 nucleotide sequence: TGTGCCAGTAGCTTATCTTTAGCTTGTACCTACGAGCAGTACTTC. It encodes CASSLSLACTYEQYF. The chain has TRBV11-1 and TRBJ2-7; D gene unclear. CDR3 length: 15 residues. From germline, CDR1 is SGHAT and CDR2 FQDESV (reference sequence).

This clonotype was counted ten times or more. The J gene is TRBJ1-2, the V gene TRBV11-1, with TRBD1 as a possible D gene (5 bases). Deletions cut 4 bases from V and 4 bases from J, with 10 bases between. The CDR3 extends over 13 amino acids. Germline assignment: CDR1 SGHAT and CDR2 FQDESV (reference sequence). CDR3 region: CASSSDGAYGYTF. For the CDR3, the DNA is TGTGCCAGCAGCTCGGACGGGGCCTATGGCTACACCTTC.

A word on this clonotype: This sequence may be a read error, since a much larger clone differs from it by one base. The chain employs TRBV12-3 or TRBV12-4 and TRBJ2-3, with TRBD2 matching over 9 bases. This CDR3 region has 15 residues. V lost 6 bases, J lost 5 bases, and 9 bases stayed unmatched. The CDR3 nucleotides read TGTGCCAGCAGGGTAGGGCTAGCGGGGATAGATACGCAGTATTTT. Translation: CASRVGLAGIDTQYF.

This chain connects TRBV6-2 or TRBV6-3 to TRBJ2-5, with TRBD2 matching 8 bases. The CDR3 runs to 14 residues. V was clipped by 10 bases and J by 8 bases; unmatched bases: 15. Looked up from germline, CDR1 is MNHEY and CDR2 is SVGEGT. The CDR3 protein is CATRTGSRGGTQYF. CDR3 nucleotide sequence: TGTGCCACCCGAACGGGCTCCCGGGGGGGCACCCAGTACTTC.

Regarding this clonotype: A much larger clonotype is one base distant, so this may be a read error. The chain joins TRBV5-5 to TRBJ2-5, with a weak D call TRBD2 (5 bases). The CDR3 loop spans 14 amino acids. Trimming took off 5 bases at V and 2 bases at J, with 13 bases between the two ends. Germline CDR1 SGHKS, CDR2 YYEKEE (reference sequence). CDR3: CASRSRTVQETQYF. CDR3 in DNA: TGTGCCAGCAGGTCCAGGACTGTACAAGAGACCCAGTACTTC.

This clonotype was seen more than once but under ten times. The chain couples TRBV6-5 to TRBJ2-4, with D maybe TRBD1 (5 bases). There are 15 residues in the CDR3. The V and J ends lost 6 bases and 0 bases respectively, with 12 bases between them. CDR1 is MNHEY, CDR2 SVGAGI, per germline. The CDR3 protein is CASSRTGVAKNIQYF. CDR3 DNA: TGTGCCAGCAGCCGTACAGGAGTAGCCAAAAACATTCAGTACTTC.

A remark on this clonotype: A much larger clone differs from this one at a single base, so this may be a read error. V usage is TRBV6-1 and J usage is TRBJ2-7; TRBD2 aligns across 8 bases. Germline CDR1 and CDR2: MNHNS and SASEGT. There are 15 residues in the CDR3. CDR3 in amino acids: CARSESWTSSYEQYF. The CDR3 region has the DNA TGTGCCAGAAGTGAATCGTGGACTAGCAGCTACGAGCAGTACTTC.

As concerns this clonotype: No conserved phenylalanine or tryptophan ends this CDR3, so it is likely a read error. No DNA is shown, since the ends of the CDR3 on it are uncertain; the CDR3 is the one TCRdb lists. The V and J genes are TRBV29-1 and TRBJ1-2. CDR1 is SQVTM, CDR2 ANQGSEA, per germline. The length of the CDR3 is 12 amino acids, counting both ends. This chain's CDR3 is CSGEGLNYGYTS.

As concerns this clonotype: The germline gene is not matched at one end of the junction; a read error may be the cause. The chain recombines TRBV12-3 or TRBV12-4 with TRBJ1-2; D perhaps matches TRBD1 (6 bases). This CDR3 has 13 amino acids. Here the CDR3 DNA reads TGTGCCAGCATTAAACAGGGCTTCTATGGCTACACTTTC. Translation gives CASIKQGFYGYTF.

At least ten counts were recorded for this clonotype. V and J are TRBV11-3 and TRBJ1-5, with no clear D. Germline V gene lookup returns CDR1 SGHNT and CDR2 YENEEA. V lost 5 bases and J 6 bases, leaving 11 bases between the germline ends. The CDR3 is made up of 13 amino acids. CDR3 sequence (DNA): TGTGCCAGCAGCAACCAACGGAGTCAGCCCCAGCATTTT. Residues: CASSNQRSQPQHF.

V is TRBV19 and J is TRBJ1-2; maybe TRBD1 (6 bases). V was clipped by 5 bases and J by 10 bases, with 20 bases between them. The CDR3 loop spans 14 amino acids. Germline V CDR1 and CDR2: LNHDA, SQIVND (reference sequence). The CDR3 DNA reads TGTGCCAGTAGTGCGTACAGGGAGAAGATGAACTACACCTTC. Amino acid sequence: CASSAYREKMNYTF.

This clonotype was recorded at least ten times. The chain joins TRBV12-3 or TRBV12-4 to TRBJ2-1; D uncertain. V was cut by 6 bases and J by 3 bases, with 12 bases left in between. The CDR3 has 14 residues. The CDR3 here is CASSPNPGYNEQFF. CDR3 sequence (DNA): TGTGCCAGCAGCCCTAACCCTGGCTACAATGAGCAGTTCTTC.